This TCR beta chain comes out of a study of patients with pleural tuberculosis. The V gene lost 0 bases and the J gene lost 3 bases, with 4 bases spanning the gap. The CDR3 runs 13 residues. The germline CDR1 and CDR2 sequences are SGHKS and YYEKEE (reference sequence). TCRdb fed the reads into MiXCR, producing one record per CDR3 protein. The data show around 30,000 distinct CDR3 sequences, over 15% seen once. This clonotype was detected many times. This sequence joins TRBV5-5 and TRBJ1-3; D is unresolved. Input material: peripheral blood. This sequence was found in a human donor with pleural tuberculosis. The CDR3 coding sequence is TGTGCCAGCAGCTTGGGAGGTGGAAACACCATATATTTT. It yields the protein CASSLGGGNTIYF.